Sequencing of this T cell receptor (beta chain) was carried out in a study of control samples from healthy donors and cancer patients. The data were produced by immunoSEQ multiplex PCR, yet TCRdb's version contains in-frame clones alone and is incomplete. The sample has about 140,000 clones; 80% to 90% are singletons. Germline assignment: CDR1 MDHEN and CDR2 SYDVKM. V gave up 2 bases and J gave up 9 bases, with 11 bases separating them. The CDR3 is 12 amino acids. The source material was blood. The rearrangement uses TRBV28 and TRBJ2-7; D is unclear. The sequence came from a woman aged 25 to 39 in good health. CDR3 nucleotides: TGTGCCAGCAGTTTACAGGCTATAGGGCAGTACTTC. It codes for CASSLQAIGQYF.